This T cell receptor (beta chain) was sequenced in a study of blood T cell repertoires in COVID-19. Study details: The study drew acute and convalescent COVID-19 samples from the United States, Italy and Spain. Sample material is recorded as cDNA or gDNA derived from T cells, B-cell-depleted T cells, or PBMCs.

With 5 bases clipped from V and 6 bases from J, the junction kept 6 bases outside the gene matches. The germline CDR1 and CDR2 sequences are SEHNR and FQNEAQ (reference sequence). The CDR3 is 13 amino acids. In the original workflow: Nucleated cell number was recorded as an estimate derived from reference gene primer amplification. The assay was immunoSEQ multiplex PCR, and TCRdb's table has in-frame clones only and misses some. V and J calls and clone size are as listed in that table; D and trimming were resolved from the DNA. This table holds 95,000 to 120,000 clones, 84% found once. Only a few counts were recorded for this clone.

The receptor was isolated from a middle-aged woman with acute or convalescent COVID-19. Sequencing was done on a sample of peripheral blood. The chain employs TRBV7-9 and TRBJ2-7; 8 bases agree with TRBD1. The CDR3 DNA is TGTGCCAGCAGCCTACGGACAGGGAGCGAGCAGTACTTC. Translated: CASSLRTGSEQYF.